This T cell receptor (beta chain) was obtained from a study of blood T cell repertoires in COVID-19. At the level of the study: Whether acute or convalescent, the COVID-19 samples came from the United States, Italy and Spain.

Remarks on this clone: The sample has other DNA sequences that encode this CDR3 too.

In the original processing: Amplification with reference gene primers provided the estimates of nucleated cell counts. TCRdb keeps only in-frame clones here, not all; method: immunoSEQ multiplex PCR. V and J calls and clone size come straight from that table; D and trimming were deduced from the DNA. This sample yields some 110,000 clones, of which roughly 88% are seen a single time; around 0.77% belongs to the top ten. The CDR3 loop spans 12 amino acids. Germline V gene data show CDR1 as DFQATT and CDR2 as SNEGSKA (reference sequence). V dropped 3 bases and J dropped 4 bases, with 7 bases sitting between them.

The chain joins TRBV20-1 to TRBJ1-5, with no clear D. The sequence derives from a woman aged 65 to 85 with acute or convalescent COVID-19. The sequenced sample consisted of peripheral blood. CDR3 coding DNA: TGCAGTGCTAGTTTATCTAATCAGCCCCAGCATTTT. Translating it yields CSASLSNQPQHF.